The 7 T cell receptor beta chains below all came from one sample that was sequenced in a study of response to subunit inactivated influenza vaccine. TCRdb independently ran MiXCR on the RT-PCR reads; one entry per CDR3 protein. The sample consists of some 850,000 distinct CDR3 sequences, around a sixth of them appearing once. Sequencing was performed on PBMCs from blood, taken 5 days after vaccination. Receptor source: a man between 50 and 59 years old who received an inactivated influenza vaccine.

This clonotype occurred a few times. The rearrangement uses TRBV6-4 and TRBJ2-2; D gene uncertain. The CDR3 covers 16 residues. Trimming took 3 bases from V and 1 from J, leaving 12 bases between them. Germline CDR1 reads MRHNA; CDR2 reads SNTAGT. The CDR3 here is CASSDKPYQNTGELFF. CDR3 DNA sequence: TGTGCCAGCAGTGATAAGCCCTACCAGAACACCGGGGAGCTGTTTTTT.

The chain couples TRBV12-3 or TRBV12-4 to TRBJ1-3; the match to TRBD1 covers 8 bases. Trimming took 3 bases from V and 5 from J; bases not matched to a gene: 3. The CDR3 is 14 residues long. The CDR3 here is CASSFDRGRNTIYF. Here the CDR3 DNA reads TGTGCCAGCAGTTTCGACAGGGGAAGAAACACCATATATTTT.

The V call is TRBV5-1, the J call TRBJ2-3, with D tentatively TRBD1 or TRBD2 (5 bases each). Germline V lookup: CDR1 SGHRS, CDR2 YFSETQ. With 0 bases removed from V and 0 bases from J, the gap between germline ends came to 11 bases. This CDR3 is 16 amino acids long. DNA of the CDR3: TGCGCCAGCAGCTTGGTGGTGGGGGAGAGCACAGATACGCAGTATTTT. This translates into CASSLVVGESTDTQYF.

This chain joins TRBV4-2 and TRBJ2-7; 7 bases are a match to TRBD2. This CDR3 has 15 amino acids. CDR1 and CDR2 from the germline V gene are LGHNA and YNFKEQ. Unmatched junction bases numbered 8, after V lost 0 bases and J lost 6 bases. This chain's CDR3 is CASSQEVGGPGEQYF. Here the CDR3 DNA reads TGTGCCAGCAGCCAAGAAGTGGGAGGGCCAGGCGAGCAGTACTTC.

The chain links TRBV20-1 to TRBJ2-5, with a weak D call TRBD2 (5 bases). Germline CDR1 and CDR2: DFQATT and SNEGSKA (reference sequence). The length of the CDR3 is 14 residues. Trimming pared 0 bases from V and 5 bases from J, leaving 13 bases between. CDR3 DNA: TGCAGTGCTAGAGATCCGGGGATCATCGAGACCCAGTACTTC. Its protein product is CSARDPGIIETQYF.

The sample holds many counts of this clonotype. The chain recombines TRBV20-1 with TRBJ2-1; 7 bases match TRBD2. This CDR3 is 13 amino acids long. J gave up 0 bases and V 5 bases, and 1 base lay outside the gene matches. The germline CDR1 and CDR2 sequences are DFQATT and SNEGSKA (reference sequence). The CDR3 spells CSAGGSSYNEQFF. CDR3 coding DNA: TGCAGTGCTGGCGGGAGCTCCTACAATGAGCAGTTCTTC.

This rearrangement joins TRBV3-1 to TRBJ1-2, with D uncertain. The CDR3 runs 15 residues. Germline CDR1 and CDR2: LGHDT and YNNKEL (reference sequence). V was cut by 4 bases and J by 0 bases, with 12 bases left in between. The CDR3 protein is CASSRQDGANYGYTF. The CDR3 DNA is TGTGCCAGCAGCCGGCAGGACGGAGCTAACTATGGCTACACCTTC.